This T cell receptor beta chain was identified in a study of blood T cell repertoires in COVID-19. Libraries were prepared by immunoSEQ multiplex PCR; TCRdb keeps only in-frame clonotypes and omits some of them. The table lists about 140,000 clones, around four fifths of them singletons. The sample comprised peripheral blood. The receptor's source is a human donor in a cohort sampled during active COVID-19.

The CDR3 here is CASSPAGGSQPQHF. DNA of the CDR3: TGCGCCAGCAGCCCTGCCGGGGGGAGTCAGCCCCAGCATTTT. This chain links TRBV5-1 with TRBJ1-5; weak D call: TRBD1 (5 bases). The germline V gene encodes CDR1 SGHRS and CDR2 YFSETQ. This CDR3 has 14 residues. The V end lost 4 bases, the J end lost 6 bases, and 14 bases lay between the germline ends.